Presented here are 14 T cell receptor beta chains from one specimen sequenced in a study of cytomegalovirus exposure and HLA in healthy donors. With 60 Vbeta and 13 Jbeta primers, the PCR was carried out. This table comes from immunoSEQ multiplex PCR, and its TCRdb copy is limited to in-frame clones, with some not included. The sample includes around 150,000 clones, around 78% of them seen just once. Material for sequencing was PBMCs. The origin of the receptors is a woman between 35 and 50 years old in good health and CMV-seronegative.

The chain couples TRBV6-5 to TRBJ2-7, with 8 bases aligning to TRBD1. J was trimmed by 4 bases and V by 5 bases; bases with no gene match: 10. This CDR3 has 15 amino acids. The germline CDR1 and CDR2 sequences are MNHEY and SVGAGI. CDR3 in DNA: TGTGCCAGCAGTCCAAGACAGGGGAAAAGGTACGAGCAGTACTTC. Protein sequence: CASSPRQGKRYEQYF.

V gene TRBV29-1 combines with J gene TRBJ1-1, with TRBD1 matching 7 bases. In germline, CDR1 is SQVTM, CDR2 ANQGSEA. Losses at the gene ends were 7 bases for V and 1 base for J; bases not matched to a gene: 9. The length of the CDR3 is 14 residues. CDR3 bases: TGCAGCGCTGCGGACAGGCCACCGAACACTGAAGCTTTCTTT. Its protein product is CSAADRPPNTEAFF.

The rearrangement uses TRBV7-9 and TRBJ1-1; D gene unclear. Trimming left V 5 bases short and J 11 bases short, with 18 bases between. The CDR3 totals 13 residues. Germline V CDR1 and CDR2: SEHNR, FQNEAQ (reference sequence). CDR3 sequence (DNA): TGTGCCAGCAGCCCAGAGGCTACCCGAGAGGCTTTCTTT. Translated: CASSPEATREAFF.

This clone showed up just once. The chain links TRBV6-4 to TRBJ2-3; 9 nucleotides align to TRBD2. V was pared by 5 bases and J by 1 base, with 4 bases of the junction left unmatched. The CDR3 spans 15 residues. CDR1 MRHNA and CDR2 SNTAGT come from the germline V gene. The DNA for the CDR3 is TGTGCCAGCAGTCCATTAGCGGGAGGCACAGATACGCAGTATTTT. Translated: CASSPLAGGTDTQYF.

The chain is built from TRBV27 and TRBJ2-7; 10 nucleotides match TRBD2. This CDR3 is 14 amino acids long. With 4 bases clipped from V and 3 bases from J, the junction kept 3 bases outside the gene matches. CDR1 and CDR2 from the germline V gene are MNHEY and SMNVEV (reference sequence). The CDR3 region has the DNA TGTGCCAGCAGTTATCGGACTAGCGGCTACGAGCAGTACTTC. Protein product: CASSYRTSGYEQYF.

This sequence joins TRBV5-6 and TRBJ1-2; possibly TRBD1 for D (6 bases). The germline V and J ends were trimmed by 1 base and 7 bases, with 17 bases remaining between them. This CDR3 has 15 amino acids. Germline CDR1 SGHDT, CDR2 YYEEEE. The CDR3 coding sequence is TGTGCCAGCAGCTTGTGGCAGGGGATTTTGCGTGGCTACACCTTC. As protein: CASSLWQGILRGYTF.

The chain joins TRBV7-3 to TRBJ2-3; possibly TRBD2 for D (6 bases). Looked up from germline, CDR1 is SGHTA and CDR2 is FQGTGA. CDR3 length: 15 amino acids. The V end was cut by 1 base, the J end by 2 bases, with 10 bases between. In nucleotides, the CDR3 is TGTGCCAGCAGCTTAAACGGGAGACCCACAGATACGCAGTATTTT. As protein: CASSLNGRPTDTQYF.

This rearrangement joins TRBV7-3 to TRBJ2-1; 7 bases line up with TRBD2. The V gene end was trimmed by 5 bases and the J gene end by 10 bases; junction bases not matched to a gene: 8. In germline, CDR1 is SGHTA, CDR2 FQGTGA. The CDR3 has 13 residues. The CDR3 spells CASSPRDYREQFF. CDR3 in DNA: TGTGCCAGCAGCCCACGGGACTATAGGGAGCAGTTCTTC.

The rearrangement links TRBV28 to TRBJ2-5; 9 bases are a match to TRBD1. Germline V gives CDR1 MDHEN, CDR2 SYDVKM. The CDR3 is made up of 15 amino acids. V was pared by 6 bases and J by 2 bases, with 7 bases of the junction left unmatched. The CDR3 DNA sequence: TGTGCCAGCAGACTTGGACAGGGGACACAAGAGACCCAGTACTTC. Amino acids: CASRLGQGTQETQYF.

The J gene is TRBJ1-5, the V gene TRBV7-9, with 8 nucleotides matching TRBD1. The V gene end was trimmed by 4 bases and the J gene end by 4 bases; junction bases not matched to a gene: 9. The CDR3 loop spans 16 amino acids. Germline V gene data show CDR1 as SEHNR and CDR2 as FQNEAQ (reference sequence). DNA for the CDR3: TGTGCCAGCAGCTCCTCGGACAGGGCAGAGAATCAGCCCCAGCATTTT. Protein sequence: CASSSSDRAENQPQHF.

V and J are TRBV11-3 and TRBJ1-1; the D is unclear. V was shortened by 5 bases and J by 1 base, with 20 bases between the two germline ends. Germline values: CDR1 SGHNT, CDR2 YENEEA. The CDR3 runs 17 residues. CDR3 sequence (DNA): TGTGCCAGCAGCCCCCCGATCCGGCGGCAAGGGAACACTGAAGCTTTCTTT. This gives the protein CASSPPIRRQGNTEAFF.

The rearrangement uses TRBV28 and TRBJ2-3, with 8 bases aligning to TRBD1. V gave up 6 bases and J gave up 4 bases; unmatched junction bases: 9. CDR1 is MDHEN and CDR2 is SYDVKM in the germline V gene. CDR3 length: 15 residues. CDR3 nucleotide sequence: TGTGCCAGCAGCCTTCCTGGACAGGGCCCAGATACGCAGTATTTT. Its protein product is CASSLPGQGPDTQYF.

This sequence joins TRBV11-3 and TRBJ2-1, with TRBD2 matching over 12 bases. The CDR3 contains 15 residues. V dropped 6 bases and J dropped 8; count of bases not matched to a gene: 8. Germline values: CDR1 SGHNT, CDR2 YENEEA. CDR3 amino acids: CASRPRLAGDHEQFF. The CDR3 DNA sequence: TGTGCCAGCAGACCTAGACTAGCGGGAGACCATGAGCAGTTCTTC.

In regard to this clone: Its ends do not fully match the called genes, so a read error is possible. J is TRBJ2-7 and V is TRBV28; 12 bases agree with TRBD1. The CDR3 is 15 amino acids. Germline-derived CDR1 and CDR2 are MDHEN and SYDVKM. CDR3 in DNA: TGTGCCAGCAGTTCCGGGACAGGGGGCATCTACGCGCAGTACTTC. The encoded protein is CASSSGTGGIYAQYF.